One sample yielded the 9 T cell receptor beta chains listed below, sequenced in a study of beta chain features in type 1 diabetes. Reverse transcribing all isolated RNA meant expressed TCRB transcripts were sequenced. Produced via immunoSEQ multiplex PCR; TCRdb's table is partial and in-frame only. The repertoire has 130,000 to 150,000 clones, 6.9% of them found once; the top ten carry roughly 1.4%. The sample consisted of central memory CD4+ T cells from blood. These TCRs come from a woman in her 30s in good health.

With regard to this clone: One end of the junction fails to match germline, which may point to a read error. In DNA, the CDR3 is TGCGCCAGCAGCCAAAACAACAATGAGCAGTTCTTC. Translating it yields CASSQNNNEQFF. The chain combines TRBV5-4 with TRBJ2-1; D is undetermined. Germline loops: CDR1 SGHNT, CDR2 YYREEE (reference sequence). The CDR3 has 12 amino acids.

The CDR3 coding sequence is TGTGCCAGCGTCGGGCAGGGGGACACTGAAGCTTTCTTT. Translating gives CASVGQGDTEAFF. The chain combines TRBV6-5 with TRBJ1-1; 7 nucleotides align to TRBD1. The germline V gene encodes CDR1 MNHEY and CDR2 SVGAGI. With V trimmed by 8 bases and J by 3 bases, 6 bases remained unmatched. This CDR3 region has 13 residues.

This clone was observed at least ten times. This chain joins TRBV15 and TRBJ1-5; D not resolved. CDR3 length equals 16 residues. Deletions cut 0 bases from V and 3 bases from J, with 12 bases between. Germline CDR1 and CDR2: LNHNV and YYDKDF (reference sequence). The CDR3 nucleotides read TGTGCCACCAGCAGAGATAGCGTCGGGGACAATCAGCCCCAGCATTTT. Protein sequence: CATSRDSVGDNQPQHF.

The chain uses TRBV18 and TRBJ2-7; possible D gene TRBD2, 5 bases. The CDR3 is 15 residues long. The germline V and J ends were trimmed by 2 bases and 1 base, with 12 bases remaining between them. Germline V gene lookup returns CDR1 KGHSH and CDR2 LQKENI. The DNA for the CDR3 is TGTGCCAGCTCACCAACGGAGGCAGGATCCTACGAGCAGTACTTC. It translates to CASSPTEAGSYEQYF.

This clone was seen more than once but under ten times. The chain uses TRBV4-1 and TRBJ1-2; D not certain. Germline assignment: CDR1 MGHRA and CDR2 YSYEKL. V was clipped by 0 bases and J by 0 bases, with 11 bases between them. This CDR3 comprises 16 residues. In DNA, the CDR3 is TGCGCCAGCAGCCAAGATCCCACGGGTGCTAACTATGGCTACACCTTC. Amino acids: CASSQDPTGANYGYTF.

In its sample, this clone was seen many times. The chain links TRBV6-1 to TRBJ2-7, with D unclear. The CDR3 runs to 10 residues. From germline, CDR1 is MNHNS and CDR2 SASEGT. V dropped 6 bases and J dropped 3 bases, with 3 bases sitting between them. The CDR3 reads CASSHYEQYF. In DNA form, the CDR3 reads TGTGCCAGCAGCCACTACGAGCAGTACTTC.

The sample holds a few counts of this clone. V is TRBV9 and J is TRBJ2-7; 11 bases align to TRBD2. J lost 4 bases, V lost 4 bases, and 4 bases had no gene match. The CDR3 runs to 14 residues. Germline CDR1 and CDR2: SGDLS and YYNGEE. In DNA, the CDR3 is TGTGCCAGCAGCAGAGGGACTAGCGGATACGAGCAGTACTTC. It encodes CASSRGTSGYEQYF.

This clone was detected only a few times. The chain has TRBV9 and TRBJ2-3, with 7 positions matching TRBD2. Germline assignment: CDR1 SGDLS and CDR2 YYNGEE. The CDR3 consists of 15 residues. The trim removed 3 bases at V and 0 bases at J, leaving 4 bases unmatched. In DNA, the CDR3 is TGTGCCAGCAGCGGCACTAGCGCGAGCACAGATACGCAGTATTTT. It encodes CASSGTSASTDTQYF.

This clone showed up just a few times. This CDR3 reads CASSVPRSGQPQHF. The DNA for the CDR3 is TGTGCCAGCAGCGTACCCCGTTCAGGGCAGCCCCAGCATTTT. The chain has TRBV7-2 and TRBJ1-5, with D maybe TRBD1 (5 bases). This CDR3 is 14 amino acids long. Trimming shortened V by 5 bases and J by 7 bases, and 15 bases separated the two germline ends. CDR1 and CDR2 (germline): SGHTA, FQGNSA. Supplemented by reference TRBV7-2 and TRBJ1-5, the full variable domain reads GAGVSQSPSNKVTEKGKDVELRCDPISGHTALYWYRQSLGQGLEFLIYFQGNSAPDKSGLPSDRFSAERTGGSVSTLTIQRTQQEDSAVYLCASSVPRSGQPQHFGDGTRLSIL.